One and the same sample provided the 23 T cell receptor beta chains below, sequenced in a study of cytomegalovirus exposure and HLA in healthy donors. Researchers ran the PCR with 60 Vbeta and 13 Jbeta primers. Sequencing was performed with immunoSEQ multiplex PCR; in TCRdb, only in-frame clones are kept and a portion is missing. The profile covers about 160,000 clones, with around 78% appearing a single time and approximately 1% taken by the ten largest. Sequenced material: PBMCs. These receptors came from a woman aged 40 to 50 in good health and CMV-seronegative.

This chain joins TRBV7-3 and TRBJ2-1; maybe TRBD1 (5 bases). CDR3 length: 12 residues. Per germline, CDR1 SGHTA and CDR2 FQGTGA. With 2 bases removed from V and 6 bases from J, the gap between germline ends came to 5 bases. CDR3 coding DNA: TGTGCCAGCAGCTTACAGGGCAATGAGCAGTTCTTC. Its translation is CASSLQGNEQFF.

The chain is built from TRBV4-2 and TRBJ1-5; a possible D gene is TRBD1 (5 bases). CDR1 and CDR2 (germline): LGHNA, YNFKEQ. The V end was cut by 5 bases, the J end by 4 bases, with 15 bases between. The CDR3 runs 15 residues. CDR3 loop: CASSFQPGPNQPQHF. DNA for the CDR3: TGTGCCAGCAGCTTCCAGCCAGGGCCTAATCAGCCCCAGCATTTT.

The CDR3 reads CAWSQGALSQPQHF. CDR3 nucleotides: TGTGCCTGGAGTCAGGGGGCGCTATCTCAGCCCCAGCATTTT. This chain links TRBV30 with TRBJ1-5, with 8 bases aligning to TRBD1. V trimming: 2 bases; J trimming: 6 bases; junction bases outside the gene matches: 6. Germline values: CDR1 GTSNPN, CDR2 SVGIG (reference sequence). The CDR3 is 14 amino acids.

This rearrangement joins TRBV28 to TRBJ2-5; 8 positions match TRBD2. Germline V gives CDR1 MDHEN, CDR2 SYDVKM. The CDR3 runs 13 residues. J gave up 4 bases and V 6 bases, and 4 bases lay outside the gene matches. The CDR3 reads CASRGGGSETQYF. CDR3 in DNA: TGTGCCAGCAGGGGCGGGGGGTCAGAGACCCAGTACTTC.

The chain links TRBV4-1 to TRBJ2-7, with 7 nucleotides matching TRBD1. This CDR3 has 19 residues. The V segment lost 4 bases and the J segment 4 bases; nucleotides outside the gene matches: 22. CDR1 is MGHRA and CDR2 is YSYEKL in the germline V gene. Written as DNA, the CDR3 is TGCGCCAGCAGCCGATTAGAGGATTTAGGGACAGAAAAACCTTACGAGCAGTACTTC. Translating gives CASSRLEDLGTEKPYEQYF.

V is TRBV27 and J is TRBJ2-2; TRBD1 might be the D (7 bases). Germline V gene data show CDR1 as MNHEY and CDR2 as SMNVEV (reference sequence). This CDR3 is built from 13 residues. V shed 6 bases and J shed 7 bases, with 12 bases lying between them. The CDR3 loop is CASRTQGGGELFF. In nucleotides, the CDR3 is TGTGCCAGCAGAACTCAGGGGGGCGGGGAGCTGTTTTTT.

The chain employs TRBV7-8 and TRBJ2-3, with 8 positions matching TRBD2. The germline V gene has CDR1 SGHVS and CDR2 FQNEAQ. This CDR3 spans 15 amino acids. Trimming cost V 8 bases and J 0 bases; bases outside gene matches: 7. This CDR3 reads CASSGGGASTDTQYF. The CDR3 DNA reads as TGTGCCAGCTCCGGGGGGGGCGCGAGCACAGATACGCAGTATTTT.

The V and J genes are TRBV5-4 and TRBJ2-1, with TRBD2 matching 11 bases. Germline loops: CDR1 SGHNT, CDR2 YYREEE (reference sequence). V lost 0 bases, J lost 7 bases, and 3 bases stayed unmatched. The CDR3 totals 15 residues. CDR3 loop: CASSLGVAGGNEQFF. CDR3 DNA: TGTGCCAGCAGCTTGGGGGTAGCGGGGGGGAATGAGCAGTTCTTC.

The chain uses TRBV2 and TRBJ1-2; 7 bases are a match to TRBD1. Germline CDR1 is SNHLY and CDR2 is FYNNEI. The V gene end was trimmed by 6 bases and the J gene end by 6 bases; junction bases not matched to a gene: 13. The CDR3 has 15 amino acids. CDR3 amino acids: CASSLLSGQPDGYTF. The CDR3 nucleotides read TGTGCCAGCAGCTTATTATCGGGACAGCCAGATGGCTACACCTTC.

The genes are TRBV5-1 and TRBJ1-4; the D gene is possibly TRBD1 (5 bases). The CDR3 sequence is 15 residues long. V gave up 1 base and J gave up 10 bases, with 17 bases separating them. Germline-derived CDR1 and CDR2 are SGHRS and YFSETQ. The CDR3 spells CASSLLGPFRGKLFF. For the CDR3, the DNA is TGCGCCAGCAGCTTGTTAGGTCCTTTTAGGGGAAAACTGTTTTTT. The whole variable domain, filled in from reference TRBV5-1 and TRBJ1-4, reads KAGVTQTPRYLIKTRGQQVTLSCSPISGHRSVSWYQQTPGQGLQFLFEYFSETQRNKGNFPGRFSGRQFSNSRSEMNVSTLELGDSALYLCASSLLGPFRGKLFFGSGTQLSVL.

CDR3 loop: CASSVGSRGSDTQYF. The CDR3 DNA reads TGTGCCAGCAGCGTAGGTAGCAGGGGCTCAGATACGCAGTATTTT. The chain is built from TRBV9 and TRBJ2-3, with D tentatively TRBD1 (6 bases). Trimming left V 0 bases short and J 4 bases short, with 12 bases between. This CDR3 is built from 15 residues. Germline CDR1 and CDR2: SGDLS and YYNGEE.

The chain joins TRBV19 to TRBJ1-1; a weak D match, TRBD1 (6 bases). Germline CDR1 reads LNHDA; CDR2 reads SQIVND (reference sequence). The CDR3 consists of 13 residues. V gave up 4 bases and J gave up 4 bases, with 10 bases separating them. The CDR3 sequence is CASSTRGTTEAFF. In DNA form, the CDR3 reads TGTGCCAGTAGTACCAGGGGTACCACTGAAGCTTTCTTT.

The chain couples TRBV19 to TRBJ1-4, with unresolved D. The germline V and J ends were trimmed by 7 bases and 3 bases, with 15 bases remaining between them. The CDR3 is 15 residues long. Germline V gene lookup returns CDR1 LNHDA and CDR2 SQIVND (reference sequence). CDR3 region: CASTPGRVANEKLFF. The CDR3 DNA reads TGTGCCAGTACCCCCGGGAGGGTTGCTAATGAAAAACTGTTTTTT.

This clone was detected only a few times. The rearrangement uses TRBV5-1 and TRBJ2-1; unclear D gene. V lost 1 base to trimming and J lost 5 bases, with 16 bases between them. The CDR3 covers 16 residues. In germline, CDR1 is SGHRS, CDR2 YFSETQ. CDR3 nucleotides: TGCGCCAGCAGCTTGTCGGTCGGAGCGACCCACAATGAGCAGTTCTTC. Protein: CASSLSVGATHNEQFF.

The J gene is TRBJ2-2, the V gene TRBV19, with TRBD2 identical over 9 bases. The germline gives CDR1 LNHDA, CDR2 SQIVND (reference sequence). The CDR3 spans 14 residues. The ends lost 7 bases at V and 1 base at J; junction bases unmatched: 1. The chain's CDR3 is CASKLAGNTGELFF. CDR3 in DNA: TGTGCCAGTAAACTAGCGGGGAACACCGGGGAGCTGTTTTTT.

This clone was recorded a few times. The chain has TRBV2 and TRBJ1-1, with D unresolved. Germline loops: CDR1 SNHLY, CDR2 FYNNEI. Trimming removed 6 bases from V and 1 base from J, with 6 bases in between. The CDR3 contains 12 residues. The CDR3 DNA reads TGTGCCAGCAGGGCAGAGAACACTGAAGCTTTCTTT. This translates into CASRAENTEAFF.

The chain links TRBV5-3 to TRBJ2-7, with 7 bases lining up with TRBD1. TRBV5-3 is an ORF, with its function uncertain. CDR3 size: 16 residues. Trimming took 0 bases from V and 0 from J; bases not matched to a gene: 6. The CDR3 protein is CARSLVQQGNSYEQYF. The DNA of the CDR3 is TGTGCCAGAAGCTTGGTTCAACAGGGGAACTCCTACGAGCAGTACTTC.

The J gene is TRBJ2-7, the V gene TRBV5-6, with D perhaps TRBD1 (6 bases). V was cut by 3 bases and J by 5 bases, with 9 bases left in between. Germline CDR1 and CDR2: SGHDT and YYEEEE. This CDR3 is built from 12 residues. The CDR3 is CASSYGQNEQYF. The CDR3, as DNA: TGTGCCAGCAGCTACGGACAGAACGAGCAGTACTTC.

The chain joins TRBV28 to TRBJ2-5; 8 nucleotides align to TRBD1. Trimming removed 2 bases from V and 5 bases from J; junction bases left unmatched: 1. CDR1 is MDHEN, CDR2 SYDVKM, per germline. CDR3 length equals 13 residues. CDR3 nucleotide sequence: TGTGCCAGCAGTTTAGACAGGGGCGAGACCCAGTACTTC. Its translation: CASSLDRGETQYF. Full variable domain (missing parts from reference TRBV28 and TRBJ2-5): DVKVTQSSRYLVKRTGEKVFLECVQDMDHENMFWYRQDPGLGLRLIYFSYDVKMKEKGDIPEGYSVSREKKERFSLILESASTNQTSMYLCASSLDRGETQYFGPGTRLLVL.

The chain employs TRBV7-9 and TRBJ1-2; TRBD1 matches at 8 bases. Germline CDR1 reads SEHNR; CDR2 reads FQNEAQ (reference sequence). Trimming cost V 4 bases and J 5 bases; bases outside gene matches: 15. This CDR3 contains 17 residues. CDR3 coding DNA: TGTGCCAGCAGCTCAACCTGGACAGGGAGAAATTCGTATGGCTACACCTTC. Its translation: CASSSTWTGRNSYGYTF.

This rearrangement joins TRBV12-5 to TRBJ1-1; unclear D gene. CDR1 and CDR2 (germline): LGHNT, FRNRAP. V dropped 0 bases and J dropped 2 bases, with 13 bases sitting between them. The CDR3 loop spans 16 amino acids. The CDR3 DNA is TGTGCTAGTGGTTTGGTACAGCGGATTACTAACACTGAAGCTTTCTTT. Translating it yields CASGLVQRITNTEAFF.

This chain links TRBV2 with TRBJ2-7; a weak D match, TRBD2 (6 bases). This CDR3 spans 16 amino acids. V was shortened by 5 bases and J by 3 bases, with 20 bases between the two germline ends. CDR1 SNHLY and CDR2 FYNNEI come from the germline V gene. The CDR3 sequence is CASSSLGAGPHYEQYF. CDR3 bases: TGTGCCAGCAGTTCCCTCGGGGCGGGGCCTCACTACGAGCAGTACTTC.

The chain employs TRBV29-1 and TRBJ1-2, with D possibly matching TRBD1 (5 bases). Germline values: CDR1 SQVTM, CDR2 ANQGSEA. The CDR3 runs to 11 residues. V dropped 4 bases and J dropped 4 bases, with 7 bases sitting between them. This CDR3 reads CSVVTAYGYTF. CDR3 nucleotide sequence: TGCAGCGTTGTGACAGCCTATGGCTACACCTTC. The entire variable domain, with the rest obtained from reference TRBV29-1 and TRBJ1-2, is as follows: SAVISQKPSRDICQRGTSLTIQCQVDSQVTMMFWYRQQPGQSLTLIATANQGSEATYESGFVIDKFPISRPNLTFSTLTVSNMSPEDSSIYLCSVVTAYGYTFGSGTRLTVV.